This T cell receptor (beta chain) was profiled in a study of blood T cell repertoires in COVID-19. For the study at large: Whether acute or convalescent, the COVID-19 samples came from the United States, Italy and Spain. The cDNA or gDNA used as material had been derived from T cells, B-cell-depleted T cells, or PBMCs.

Deletions cut 4 bases from V and 1 base from J, with 11 bases between. The CDR3 has 15 amino acids. Germline V gene data show CDR1 as SGHAT and CDR2 as FQNNGV. In the source study's methods: Reference gene primer amplification in the assay estimated nucleated cell counts. This table comes from immunoSEQ multiplex PCR, and its TCRdb copy is limited to in-frame clones, with some not included. V, J and clone size reflect that table, while D and trimming were determined from the DNA. The repertoire holds tens of thousands of clones, with about 87% as singletons. The chain links TRBV11-2 to TRBJ2-4; tentative D call: TRBD2 (5 bases). Sequenced input: peripheral blood. The TCR comes from a human donor in a cohort sampled during active COVID-19. The CDR3 DNA is TGTGCCAGCAGCTCAAATTGGGAGGCCAAAAACATTCAGTACTTC. Encoded protein: CASSSNWEAKNIQYF.